The source of this T cell receptor (beta chain) is a study of T cell changes during pregnancy in multiple sclerosis. V gave up 6 bases and J gave up 2 bases; unmatched junction bases: 8. Germline V gene lookup returns CDR1 MNHEY and CDR2 SVGAGI. This CDR3 has 15 amino acids. Here immunoSEQ multiplex PCR was the method, and the copy in TCRdb shows in-frame clones only, minus some. There are tens of thousands of clones in the sample; approximately 92% occur only once, and 0.67% lies in the top ten. This chain uses TRBV6-5 with TRBJ1-2, with 8 bases that match TRBD1. The sample was CD4+ T cells from peripheral blood mononuclear cells, taken in the first trimester of pregnancy. This sequence was found in a female donor with multiple sclerosis, enrolled in a pregnancy study. In DNA, the CDR3 is TGTGCCAGCAGCCCACAGGGGGGAAGAAACTATGGCTACACCTTC. As protein: CASSPQGGRNYGYTF.